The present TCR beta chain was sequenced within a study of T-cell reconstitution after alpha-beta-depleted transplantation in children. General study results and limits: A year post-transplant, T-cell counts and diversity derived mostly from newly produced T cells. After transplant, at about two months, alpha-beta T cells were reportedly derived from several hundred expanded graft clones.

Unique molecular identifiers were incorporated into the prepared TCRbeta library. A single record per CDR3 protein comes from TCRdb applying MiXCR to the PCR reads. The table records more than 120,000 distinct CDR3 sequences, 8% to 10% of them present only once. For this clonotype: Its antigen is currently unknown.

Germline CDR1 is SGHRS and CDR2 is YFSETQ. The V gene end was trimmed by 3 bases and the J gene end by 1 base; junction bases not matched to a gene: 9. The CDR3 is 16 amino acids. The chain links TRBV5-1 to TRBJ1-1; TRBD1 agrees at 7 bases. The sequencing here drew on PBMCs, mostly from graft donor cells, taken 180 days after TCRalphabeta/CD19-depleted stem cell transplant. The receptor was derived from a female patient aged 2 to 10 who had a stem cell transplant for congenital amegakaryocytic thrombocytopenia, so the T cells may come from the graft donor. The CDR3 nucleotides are TGCGCCAGCAGCTCCCCGCTAAGGGGGCCGAACACTGAAGCTTTCTTT. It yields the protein CASSSPLRGPNTEAFF.